These 29 T cell receptor beta chains were sequenced from one sample in a study of blood T cell repertoires in COVID-19. Assay used: immunoSEQ multiplex PCR; TCRdb lists only in-frame clones, some missing. The data hold about 260,000 clones, with roughly four fifths observed a single time. The sequenced sample consisted of PBMCs or T cells enriched from blood (not recorded which). These receptors came from a man aged 30-40 years with acute COVID-19.

The chain uses TRBV13 and TRBJ1-1; perhaps TRBD1 as D (5 bases). The CDR3 consists of 12 residues. Germline values: CDR1 PRHDT, CDR2 FYEKMQ (reference sequence). V was trimmed by 2 bases and J by 6 bases, leaving 7 bases between them. CDR3 nucleotide sequence: TGTGCCAGCAGCTTACAGGGCCCTGAAGCTTTCTTT. Its protein is CASSLQGPEAFF.

As regards this clone: One end of the junction is discordant with germline, which a read error may explain. The chain links TRBV5-1 to TRBJ2-3; a possible D gene is TRBD1 (6 bases). Germline lookup yields CDR1 SGHRS and CDR2 YFSETQ. This CDR3 region has 15 residues. The CDR3 DNA is TGTGCCAGCAGCAGGGGACAAAACTACACAGATACGCAGTATTTT. Translating it yields CASSRGQNYTDTQYF.

This clone was found a few times. The chain carries TRBV2 and TRBJ1-4, with D unresolved. Trimming removed 8 bases at V and 0 bases at J, with 7 bases between. The CDR3 is 13 residues long. CDR1 is SNHLY, CDR2 FYNNEI, per germline. The CDR3 loop is CASGPPTNEKLFF. The CDR3 bases are TGTGCCAGCGGCCCACCAACTAATGAAAAACTGTTTTTT.

The chain links TRBV18 to TRBJ2-7; 10 nucleotides agree with TRBD2. Germline loops: CDR1 KGHSH, CDR2 LQKENI. The junction had 8 bases not matched to a gene; V was cut back by 3 bases and J by 6 bases. The CDR3 spans 15 residues. The CDR3 coding sequence is TGTGCCAGCTCACCGGGACTAGCGCGGGGTGGCGAGCAGTACGTC. Its protein is CASSPGLARGGEQYV.

The gene calls are TRBV18 and TRBJ2-1; 8 bases map to TRBD2. This CDR3 is built from 17 residues. Trimming at V came to 5 bases and at J to 2 bases, leaving 11 bases not matched to a gene. In germline, CDR1 is KGHSH, CDR2 LQKENI. The CDR3: CASSIRTAGVAYNEQFF. CDR3 sequence (DNA): TGTGCCAGCTCAATCCGGACAGCGGGAGTGGCCTACAATGAGCAGTTCTTC.

The chain employs TRBV6-2 or TRBV6-3 and TRBJ2-5; TRBD1 agrees at 10 bases. V lost 2 bases, J lost 5 bases, and 5 bases stayed unmatched. CDR1 is MNHEY and CDR2 is SVGEGT in the germline V gene. The CDR3 consists of 15 residues. CDR3: CASSYGDRGVETQYF. The CDR3 DNA reads as TGTGCCAGCAGTTACGGGGACAGGGGTGTGGAGACCCAGTACTTC.

The gene calls are TRBV29-1 and TRBJ2-1; tentative D call: TRBD2 (6 bases). This CDR3 has 12 amino acids. The ends were cut back, 5 bases at V and 6 bases at J, with 11 bases in the middle. Germline CDR1 and CDR2: SQVTM and ANQGSEA. The CDR3: CSVRGLGNEQFF. The CDR3 nucleotides read TGCAGCGTTCGGGGACTCGGCAATGAGCAGTTCTTC.

In its sample, this clone was seen a few times. This chain joins TRBV24-1 and TRBJ2-3, with 8 bases aligning to TRBD2. The germline V gene encodes CDR1 KGHDR and CDR2 SFDVKD. V lost 7 bases, J lost 3 bases, and 5 bases stayed unmatched. The CDR3 is 14 residues long. The CDR3 coding sequence is TGTGCCACCAGGGCAGCGGGAGTTACAGATACGCAGTATTTT. Encoded protein: CATRAAGVTDTQYF.

The chain employs TRBV27 and TRBJ2-2, with TRBD1 as a possible D gene (5 bases). The germline V gene encodes CDR1 MNHEY and CDR2 SMNVEV (reference sequence). Trimming shortened V by 4 bases and J by 1 base, and 7 bases separated the two germline ends. The CDR3 sequence is 14 residues long. CDR3 nucleotide sequence: TGTGCCAGCAGTTCAGGGATGAACACCGGGGAGCTGTTTTTT. It encodes CASSSGMNTGELFF.

The chain links TRBV9 to TRBJ2-2; D possibly corresponds to TRBD2 (6 bases). Trimming pared 0 bases from V and 2 bases from J, leaving 11 bases between. Germline-derived CDR1 and CDR2 are SGDLS and YYNGEE. The CDR3 is made up of 16 amino acids. The CDR3 sequence: CASSVGIGGNTGELFF. CDR3 nucleotides: TGTGCCAGCAGCGTAGGCATCGGGGGTAACACCGGGGAGCTGTTTTTT.

This chain's CDR3 is CASSFMTSTDTQYF. DNA for the CDR3: TGTGCCAGCAGCTTCATGACTAGCACAGATACGCAGTATTTT. This sequence joins TRBV7-3 and TRBJ2-3, with D unresolved. The CDR3 consists of 14 residues. The germline V and J ends were trimmed by 3 bases and 0 bases, with 7 bases remaining between them. Germline values: CDR1 SGHTA, CDR2 FQGTGA.

The chain joins TRBV5-6 to TRBJ2-1; TRBD2 agrees at 7 bases. Germline CDR1 and CDR2: SGHDT and YYEEEE. This CDR3 comprises 16 residues. V lost 1 base, J lost 1 base, and 5 bases stayed unmatched. The CDR3 sequence is CASSLWRGGSYNEQFF. CDR3 in DNA: TGTGCCAGCAGCTTGTGGCGCGGGGGATCCTACAATGAGCAGTTCTTC. The full variable domain, its missing parts supplied by reference TRBV5-6 and TRBJ2-1, is DAGVTQSPTHLIKTRGQQVTLRCSPKSGHDTVSWYQQALGQGPQFIFQYYEEEERQRGNFPDRFSGHQFPNYSSELNVNALLLGDSALYLCASSLWRGGSYNEQFFGPGTRLTVL.

This chain uses TRBV4-1 with TRBJ1-1; D might be TRBD1 (5 bases). This CDR3 has 14 residues. V lost 6 bases, J lost 1 base, and 12 bases lay in between. Germline CDR1 MGHRA, CDR2 YSYEKL. This chain's CDR3 is CASRGPAENTEAFF. In nucleotides, the CDR3 is TGCGCCAGCAGGGGGCCGGCGGAGAACACTGAAGCTTTCTTT.

The chain is built from TRBV30 and TRBJ2-1; D is possibly TRBD2 (6 bases). Germline V CDR1 and CDR2: GTSNPN, SVGIG (reference sequence). The CDR3 runs to 15 residues. With 0 bases removed from V and 4 bases from J, the gap between germline ends came to 13 bases. CDR3 coding DNA: TGTGCCTGGAGTGTAGGTAGCGGAAGATACAATGAGCAGTTCTTC. This sequence encodes CAWSVGSGRYNEQFF.

The CDR3 loop reads CALGVSYNEQFF. CDR3 in DNA: TGTGCCTTAGGGGTCTCCTACAATGAGCAGTTCTTC. J is TRBJ2-1 and V is TRBV30, with D tentatively TRBD1 (5 bases). The CDR3 runs to 12 residues. V lost 7 bases and J lost 0, with 7 bases in between. Germline V gene sequence: CDR1 GTSNPN, CDR2 SVGIG (reference sequence). Full variable domain (missing parts from reference TRBV30 and TRBJ2-1): SQTIHQWPATLVQPVGSPLSLECTVEGTSNPNLYWYRQAAGRGLQLLFYSVGIGQISSEVPQNLSASRPQDRQFILSSKKLLLSDSGFYLCALGVSYNEQFFGPGTRLTVL.

This chain connects TRBV30 to TRBJ2-1, with D possibly being TRBD1 (6 bases). The CDR3 sequence is 14 residues long. CDR1 and CDR2 from the germline V gene are GTSNPN and SVGIG (reference sequence). V lost 1 base, J lost 4 bases, and 11 bases lay in between. DNA of the CDR3: TGTGCCTGGAGTGGAGGACAGATATACAATGAGCAGTTCTTC. Protein sequence: CAWSGGQIYNEQFF.

The chain is built from TRBV6-4 and TRBJ2-1; 9 bases are shared with TRBD2. This CDR3 has 15 amino acids. V shed 5 bases, J shed 7 bases, and the junction held 9 bases outside the gene matches. The V gene's germline CDR1 is MRHNA and CDR2 SNTAGT. The CDR3 DNA is TGTGCCAGCAGTTCAAGCGGGGGGCCCAATAATGAGCAGTTCTTC. Protein product: CASSSSGGPNNEQFF.

CDR3: CASSSRGVSNEKLFF. The CDR3 nucleotides are TGCGCCAGCAGCTCTAGGGGCGTCTCAAATGAAAAACTGTTTTTT. The rearrangement links TRBV5-1 to TRBJ1-4, with D possibly matching TRBD1 (5 bases). Germline V lookup: CDR1 SGHRS, CDR2 YFSETQ. The CDR3 is 15 amino acids. V dropped 3 bases and J dropped 5 bases, with 14 bases sitting between them. Drawing the rest from reference TRBV5-1 and TRBJ1-4, the complete variable domain is KAGVTQTPRYLIKTRGQQVTLSCSPISGHRSVSWYQQTPGQGLQFLFEYFSETQRNKGNFPGRFSGRQFSNSRSEMNVSTLELGDSALYLCASSSRGVSNEKLFFGSGTQLSVL.

The V and J genes are TRBV6-4 and TRBJ2-3, with 8 bases lining up with TRBD2. The junction had 5 bases not matched to a gene; V was cut back by 0 bases and J by 6 bases. CDR3 length equals 15 residues. CDR1 is MRHNA and CDR2 is SNTAGT in the germline V gene. CDR3 loop: CASSDSETSVDTQYF. In DNA form, the CDR3 reads TGTGCCAGCAGTGACTCTGAGACTAGCGTTGATACGCAGTATTTT.

The CDR3 protein is CASKLASTGELFF. CDR3 coding DNA: TGTGCCAGCAAACTAGCGTCCACCGGGGAGCTGTTTTTT. The genes are TRBV3-1 (or the pseudogene TRBV3-2) and TRBJ2-2, with 7 bases lining up with TRBD2. The length of the CDR3 is 13 residues. V dropped 7 bases and J dropped 4; count of bases not matched to a gene: 3. Per the germline V gene, CDR1 is LGHDT and CDR2 is YNNKEL (reference sequence).

This chain links TRBV11-2 with TRBJ2-5; D is uncertain. Trimming removed 7 bases at V and 7 bases at J, with 10 bases between. CDR1 is SGHAT, CDR2 FQNNGV, per germline. This CDR3 spans 11 amino acids. CDR3 residues: CASTFRGTQYF. DNA for the CDR3: TGTGCCAGCACCTTCCGAGGGACCCAGTACTTC.

This clone was observed a handful of times. This chain uses TRBV6-6 with TRBJ2-2; TRBD2 matches at 12 bases. Germline assignment: CDR1 MNHNY and CDR2 SVGAGI (reference sequence). V shed 5 bases, J shed 4 bases, and the junction held 8 bases outside the gene matches. The CDR3 is made up of 17 amino acids. The CDR3 coding sequence is TGTGCCAGCAGTCCACGGACTAGCGGGGTGATCACCGGGGAGCTGTTTTTT. Translating gives CASSPRTSGVITGELFF.

This chain uses TRBV6-2 or TRBV6-3 with TRBJ2-7; 7 bases fit TRBD2. CDR1 MNHEY and CDR2 SVGEGT come from the germline V gene. CDR3 length: 14 amino acids. With 2 bases clipped from V and 5 bases from J, the junction kept 6 bases outside the gene matches. The chain's CDR3 is CASSYLGGIHEQYV. The CDR3 nucleotides read TGTGCCAGCAGTTACCTCGGGGGGATCCACGAGCAGTACGTC.

Written as DNA, the CDR3 is TGTGCCAGCAGCGCATCCGGGACGGGGGGTCAGTCACCCCTCCACTTT. Amino acids: CASSASGTGGQSPLHF. The chain joins TRBV9 to TRBJ1-6; TRBD1 might be the D (5 bases). The CDR3 is made up of 16 amino acids. Trimming cost V 3 bases and J 10 bases, with 20 bases left between them. Germline CDR1 and CDR2: SGDLS and YYNGEE.

This chain links TRBV5-4 with TRBJ1-3; possibly TRBD1 for D (6 bases). CDR3 length equals 16 residues. Trimming shortened V by 4 bases and J by 1 base, and 15 bases separated the two germline ends. Germline loops: CDR1 SGHNT, CDR2 YYREEE (reference sequence). CDR3 in DNA: TGTGCCAGCAGCCCGGAACGACAGGCTTCTGGAAACACCATATATTTT. It translates to CASSPERQASGNTIYF.

The CDR3 DNA follows: TGTGCCAGCAGGTGGGGCTTTAATAATTCACCCCTCCACTTT. The encoded protein is CASRWGFNNSPLHF. The chain joins TRBV27 to TRBJ1-6; perhaps TRBD1 as D (5 bases). The CDR3 sequence is 14 residues long. Germline assignment: CDR1 MNHEY and CDR2 SMNVEV (reference sequence). With 6 bases removed from V and 5 bases from J, the gap between germline ends came to 11 bases.

This sequence joins TRBV5-6 and TRBJ2-3; the D is unclear. CDR3 length: 14 residues. Germline loops: CDR1 SGHDT, CDR2 YYEEEE. V lost 4 bases and J 0 bases, leaving 9 bases between the germline ends. The CDR3 DNA reads TGTGCCAGCAGCCTCGGTACTAGCACAGATACGCAGTATTTT. This sequence encodes CASSLGTSTDTQYF.

The gene calls are TRBV19 and TRBJ1-1; no clear D. The length of the CDR3 is 15 residues. Germline loops: CDR1 LNHDA, CDR2 SQIVND (reference sequence). Trimming removed 3 bases from V and 0 bases from J, with 11 bases in between. The CDR3 loop is CASSIRGSMNTEAFF. CDR3 coding DNA: TGTGCCAGTAGTATCAGAGGGTCCATGAACACTGAAGCTTTCTTT.

V usage is TRBV29-1 and J usage is TRBJ2-4; D might be TRBD2 (5 bases). This CDR3 is 10 amino acids long. V was trimmed by 4 bases and J by 10 bases, leaving 8 bases between them. Germline CDR1 is SQVTM and CDR2 is ANQGSEA. CDR3 bases: TGCAGCGTTGTAAGGGAGATTCAGTACTTC. Translated: CSVVREIQYF.